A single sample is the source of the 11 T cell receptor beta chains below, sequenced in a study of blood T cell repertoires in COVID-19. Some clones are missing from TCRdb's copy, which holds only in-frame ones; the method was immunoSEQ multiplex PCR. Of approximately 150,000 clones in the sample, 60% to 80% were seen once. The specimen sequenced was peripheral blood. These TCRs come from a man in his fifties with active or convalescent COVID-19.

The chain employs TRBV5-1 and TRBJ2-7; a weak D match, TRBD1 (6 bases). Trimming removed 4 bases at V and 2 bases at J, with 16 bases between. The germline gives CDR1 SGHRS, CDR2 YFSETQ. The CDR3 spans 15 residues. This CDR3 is CASSQRPGHPYEQYF. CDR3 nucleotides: TGCGCCAGCAGCCAACGCCCGGGACACCCCTACGAGCAGTACTTC. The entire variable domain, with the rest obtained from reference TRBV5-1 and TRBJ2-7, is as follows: KAGVTQTPRYLIKTRGQQVTLSCSPISGHRSVSWYQQTPGQGLQFLFEYFSETQRNKGNFPGRFSGRQFSNSRSEMNVSTLELGDSALYLCASSQRPGHPYEQYFGPGTRLTVT.

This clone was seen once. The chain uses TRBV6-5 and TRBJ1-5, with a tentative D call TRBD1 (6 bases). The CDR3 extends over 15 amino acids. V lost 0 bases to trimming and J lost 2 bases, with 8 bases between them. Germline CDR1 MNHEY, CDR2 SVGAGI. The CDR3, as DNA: TGTGCCAGCAGTTACTCGGGGGCAGGCAATCAGCCCCAGCATTTT. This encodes CASSYSGAGNQPQHF.

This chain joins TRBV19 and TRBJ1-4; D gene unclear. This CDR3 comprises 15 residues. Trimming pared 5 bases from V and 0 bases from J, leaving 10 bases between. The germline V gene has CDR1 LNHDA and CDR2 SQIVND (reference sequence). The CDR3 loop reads CASSLTTSTNEKLFF. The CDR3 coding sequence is TGTGCCAGTAGTTTAACAACCTCAACTAATGAAAAACTGTTTTTT.

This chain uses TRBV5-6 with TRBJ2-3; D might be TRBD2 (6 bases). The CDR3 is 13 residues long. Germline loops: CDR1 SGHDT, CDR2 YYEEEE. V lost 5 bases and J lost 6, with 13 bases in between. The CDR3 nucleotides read TGTGCCAGCAGTAGGGAGGTGTGGGATACGCAGTATTTT. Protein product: CASSREVWDTQYF.

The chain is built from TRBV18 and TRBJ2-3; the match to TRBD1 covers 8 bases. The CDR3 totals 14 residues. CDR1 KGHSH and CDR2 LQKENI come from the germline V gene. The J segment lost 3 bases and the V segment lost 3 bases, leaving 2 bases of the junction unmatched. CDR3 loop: CASSPDRVTDTQYF. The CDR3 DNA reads TGTGCCAGCTCACCGGACAGGGTAACAGATACGCAGTATTTT.

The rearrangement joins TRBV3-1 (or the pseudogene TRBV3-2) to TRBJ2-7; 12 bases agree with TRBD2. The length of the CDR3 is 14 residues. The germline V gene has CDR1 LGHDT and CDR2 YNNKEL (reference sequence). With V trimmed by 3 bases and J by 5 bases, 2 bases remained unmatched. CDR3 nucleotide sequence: TGTGCCAGCAGCCATCTAGCGGGAGGGGACGAGCAGTACTTC. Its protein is CASSHLAGGDEQYF.

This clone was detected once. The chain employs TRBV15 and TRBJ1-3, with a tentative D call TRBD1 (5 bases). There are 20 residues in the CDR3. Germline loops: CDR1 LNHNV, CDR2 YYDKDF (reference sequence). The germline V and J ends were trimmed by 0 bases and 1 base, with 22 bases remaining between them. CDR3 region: CATSRDDGWAGFTSGNTIYF. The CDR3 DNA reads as TGTGCCACCAGCAGAGATGACGGTTGGGCAGGGTTTACATCTGGAAACACCATATATTTT. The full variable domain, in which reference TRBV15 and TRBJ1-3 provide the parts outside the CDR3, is DAMVIQNPRYQVTQFGKPVTLSCSQTLNHNVMYWYQQKSSQAPKLLFHYYDKDFNNEADTPDNFQSRRPNTSFCFLDIRSPGLGDTAMYLCATSRDDGWAGFTSGNTIYFGEGSWLTVV.

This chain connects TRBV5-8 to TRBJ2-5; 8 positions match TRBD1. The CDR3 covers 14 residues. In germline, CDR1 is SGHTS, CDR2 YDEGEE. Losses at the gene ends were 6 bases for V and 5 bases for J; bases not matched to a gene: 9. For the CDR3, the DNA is TGTGCCAGCACCCCACAGGGGGTGGGGGAGACCCAGTACTTC. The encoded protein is CASTPQGVGETQYF.

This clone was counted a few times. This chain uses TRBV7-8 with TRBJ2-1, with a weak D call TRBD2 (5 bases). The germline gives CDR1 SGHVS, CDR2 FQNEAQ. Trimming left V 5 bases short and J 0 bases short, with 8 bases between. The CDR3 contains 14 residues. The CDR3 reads CASSRRDSYNEQFF. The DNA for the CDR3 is TGTGCCAGCAGCCGCCGGGACTCCTACAATGAGCAGTTCTTC.

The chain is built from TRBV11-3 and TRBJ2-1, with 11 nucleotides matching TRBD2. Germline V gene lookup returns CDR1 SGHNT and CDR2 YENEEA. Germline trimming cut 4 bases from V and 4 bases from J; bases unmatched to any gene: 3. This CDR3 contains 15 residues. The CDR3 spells CASSSRLAGYNEQFF. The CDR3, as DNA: TGTGCCAGCAGCTCCCGACTAGCGGGGTACAATGAGCAGTTCTTC.

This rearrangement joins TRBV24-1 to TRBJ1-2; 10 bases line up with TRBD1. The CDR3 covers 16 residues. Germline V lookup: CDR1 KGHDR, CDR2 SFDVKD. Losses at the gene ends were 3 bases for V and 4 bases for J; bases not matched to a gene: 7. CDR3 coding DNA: TGTGCCACCAGTGATACCCGGACAGGGGGGGTCTATGGCTACACCTTC. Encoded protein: CATSDTRTGGVYGYTF.